The next 14 T cell receptor beta chains were all read from a single sample in a study of blood T cell repertoires in COVID-19. The method was immunoSEQ multiplex PCR; TCRdb's version includes in-frame clones alone and lacks a portion of them. The table shows around 120,000 clones, with around 89% occurring only once. Material for sequencing was peripheral blood. These receptors all stem from an elderly woman with acute or convalescent COVID-19.

The CDR3 loop reads CASSSTDRVGNEQFF. The CDR3 region has the DNA TGCGCCAGCAGCTCTACGGACAGGGTGGGTAATGAGCAGTTCTTC. This sequence joins TRBV5-1 and TRBJ2-1, with TRBD1 identical over 8 bases. The junction had 9 bases not matched to a gene; V was cut back by 3 bases and J by 7 bases. Germline CDR1 is SGHRS and CDR2 is YFSETQ. CDR3 size: 15 residues.

The rearrangement joins TRBV2 to TRBJ2-3; 15 bases align to TRBD2. There are 18 residues in the CDR3. Trimming took 6 bases from V and 5 from J; bases not matched to a gene: 12. CDR1 and CDR2 (germline): SNHLY, FYNNEI. In DNA form, the CDR3 reads TGTGCCAGCAGCGGACTAGCGGGGGGGCTGGGTTCGATAGATACGCAGTATTTT. As protein: CASSGLAGGLGSIDTQYF.

The CDR3 bases are TGCAGCGTTGTGACAGGGGATCCGAACTACGAGCAGTACTTC. Residues: CSVVTGDPNYEQYF. The V call is TRBV29-1, the J call TRBJ2-7; the match to TRBD1 covers 8 bases. Trimming took 4 bases from V and 3 from J; bases not matched to a gene: 8. CDR1 SQVTM and CDR2 ANQGSEA come from the germline V gene. This CDR3 comprises 14 residues.

V and J are TRBV18 and TRBJ1-2; 9 bases line up with TRBD1. Germline V gene data show CDR1 as KGHSH and CDR2 as LQKENI. J was trimmed by 8 bases and V by 6 bases; bases with no gene match: 7. The CDR3 covers 13 residues. In DNA form, the CDR3 reads TGTGCCAGCTCGCACAGGGGGCAGGAGGGCTACACCTTC. This sequence encodes CASSHRGQEGYTF.

In its sample, this clone was seen a few times. The chain employs TRBV29-1 and TRBJ2-3; tentatively, D is TRBD2 (6 bases). Per germline, CDR1 SQVTM and CDR2 ANQGSEA. There are 12 residues in the CDR3. Trimming stripped 3 bases from V and 6 bases from J, with 10 bases between. The CDR3 region is CSVEGGGDTQYF. DNA for the CDR3: TGCAGCGTTGAGGGGGGAGGCGATACGCAGTATTTT.

The genes are TRBV14 and TRBJ1-4; D perhaps matches TRBD1 (5 bases). The CDR3 totals 17 residues. V shed 0 bases and J shed 5 bases, with 16 bases lying between them. Germline lookup yields CDR1 SGHDN and CDR2 FVKESK. This CDR3 is CASSQDTWKQENEKLFF. CDR3 nucleotides: TGTGCCAGCAGCCAAGATACCTGGAAACAGGAAAATGAAAAACTGTTTTTT. Drawing the rest from reference TRBV14 and TRBJ1-4, the complete variable domain is EAGVTQFPSHSVIEKGQTVTLRCDPISGHDNLYWYRRVMGKEIKFLLHFVKESKQDESGMPNNRFLAERTGGTYSTLKVQPAELEDSGVYFCASSQDTWKQENEKLFFGSGTQLSVL.

The chain employs TRBV5-4 and TRBJ2-1; 9 bases line up with TRBD2. The junction had 7 bases not matched to a gene; V was cut back by 3 bases and J by 6 bases. The CDR3 is made up of 15 amino acids. In germline, CDR1 is SGHNT, CDR2 YYREEE (reference sequence). As DNA, the CDR3 is TGTGCCAGCAGCTGGTGGACTAGCGTGTCCAATGAGCAGTTCTTC. As protein: CASSWWTSVSNEQFF.

This sequence joins TRBV5-5 and TRBJ1-1; 9 bases match TRBD1. The CDR3 consists of 16 residues. CDR1 is SGHKS, CDR2 YYEKEE, per germline (reference sequence). J was trimmed by 0 bases and V by 4 bases; bases with no gene match: 7. Here the CDR3 DNA reads TGTGCCAGCAGCCCCTGGACAGGGGCGCTGAACACTGAAGCTTTCTTT. Its translation: CASSPWTGALNTEAFF.

This clone was observed a handful of times. The gene calls are TRBV27 and TRBJ1-5; unclear D gene. Trimming shortened V by 3 bases and J by 4 bases, and 7 bases separated the two germline ends. Germline-derived CDR1 and CDR2 are MNHEY and SMNVEV (reference sequence). This CDR3 contains 13 residues. The CDR3 DNA follows: TGTGCCAGCAGTTTCCGGGGAAATCAGCCCCAGCATTTT. This gives the protein CASSFRGNQPQHF.

This rearrangement joins TRBV5-1 to TRBJ2-7; 8 positions match TRBD2. The V gene's germline CDR1 is SGHRS and CDR2 YFSETQ. CDR3 length: 15 amino acids. V lost 0 bases to trimming and J lost 4 bases; unmatched junction nucleotides: 6. The CDR3 reads CASSLGQAGGYEQYF. The CDR3, as DNA: TGCGCCAGCAGCTTGGGACAGGCGGGGGGTTACGAGCAGTACTTC.

The chain joins TRBV20-1 to TRBJ2-1; a weak D match, TRBD2 (6 bases). There are 11 residues in the CDR3. The germline V gene has CDR1 DFQATT and CDR2 SNEGSKA (reference sequence). V lost 5 bases, J lost 15 bases, and 17 bases lay in between. Here the CDR3 reads CSAETSSGLFF. CDR3 sequence (DNA): TGCAGTGCTGAGACTAGTTCTGGATTGTTCTTC.

The chain recombines TRBV25-1 with TRBJ2-5; 7 nucleotides match TRBD1. Germline values: CDR1 MGHDK, CDR2 SYGVNS. This CDR3 has 14 residues. The trim removed 3 bases at V and 2 bases at J, leaving 3 bases unmatched. CDR3 nucleotide sequence: TGTGCCAGCAGTGATCCCAGGGGGCAAGAGACCCAGTACTTC. Its translation: CASSDPRGQETQYF.

The chain employs TRBV28 and TRBJ1-2; a possible D gene is TRBD1 (6 bases). In germline, CDR1 is MDHEN, CDR2 SYDVKM. The CDR3 has 12 residues. The V gene lost 10 bases and the J gene lost 3 bases, with 12 bases spanning the gap. The CDR3 DNA reads TGTGCCACCCTGCAGGGGTACTATGGCTACACCTTC. Residues: CATLQGYYGYTF.

V usage is TRBV4-1 and J usage is TRBJ2-3; 8 bases line up with TRBD2. Germline CDR1 reads MGHRA; CDR2 reads YSYEKL. The CDR3 extends over 21 amino acids. V shed 0 bases, J shed 0 bases, and the junction held 17 bases outside the gene matches. The CDR3 DNA reads as TGCGCCAGCAGCCAAGAGTATGTCTTCGGGGGGGCGCCCTCTAGCACAGATACGCAGTATTTT. Protein: CASSQEYVFGGAPSSTDTQYF.